This record looks at one T cell receptor (beta chain) sequence and its context. The data were obtained in a study of CD8+CD57+ T cells in acquired aplastic anemia. The CDR3 covers 16 residues. The V and J ends lost 5 bases and 4 bases respectively, with 24 bases between them. The germline V gene has CDR1 DFQATT and CDR2 SNEGSKA (reference sequence). The study profiled TCR beta VDJ and CDR3 using genomic DNA as template. MiXCR, applied by TCRdb to the reads, yields one record per CDR3 protein. The table lists about 210,000 distinct CDR3 sequences, around 60% of them singletons. Sequencing input: sorted CD4+, CD8+, or CD8+CD57+ T cells (not recorded which) from PBMCs. The sequence was obtained from a human donor in good health. V is TRBV20-1 and J is TRBJ2-7; perhaps TRBD2 as D (6 bases). The CDR3 is CSASLPGRGLPYEQYF. The DNA for the CDR3 is TGCAGTGCTTCTCTACCCGGGCGGGGCCTACCTTACGAGCAGTACTTC.